This TCR beta chain came from a study of T cells of healthy individuals. Looked up from germline, CDR1 is SGHTA and CDR2 is FQGNSA. After removal of 1 base from V and 3 bases from J, the junction contained 5 bases not matched to a gene. The CDR3 length is 18 residues. TCRdb used MiXCR to reprocess the 5' RACE reads, holding one entry per CDR3 protein. Among 75,000 to 95,000 distinct CDR3 sequences listed, more than 4.5% were seen once. This clonotype was observed many times. The chain links TRBV7-2 to TRBJ2-1, with TRBD2 matching 14 bases. The source is a female donor in good health. CDR3 region: CASSLEGTSGRFYNEQFF. In DNA, the CDR3 is TGTGCCAGCAGCTTAGAGGGGACTAGCGGGAGATTCTACAATGAGCAGTTCTTC.